The clone carrying this T cell receptor (beta chain) was seen more than once but under ten times. Antigen: not known. TCRdb recomputed calls from the RT-PCR reads with MiXCR, one row per CDR3 protein. The sample consists of about 520,000 distinct CDR3 sequences, around 25% of them appearing once. This CDR3 is 14 amino acids long. Germline V gene data show CDR1 as DFQATT and CDR2 as SNEGSKA (reference sequence). Trimming removed 0 bases at V and 1 base at J, with 7 bases between. This entry is derived from a study of response to subunit inactivated influenza vaccine. General observations from the study: Authors suggested seasonal influenza vaccinations each recruit few new T cells.

The chain carries TRBV20-1 and TRBJ1-5; D is unresolved. The sequencing here drew on CD4+ T cells sorted from PBMCs, taken 4 to 6 days after vaccination. The TCR was taken from a middle-aged man who received an inactivated influenza vaccine. The DNA for the CDR3 is TGCAGTGCTAGAGATGCCCGGAGCAATCAGCCCCAGCATTTT. Translation gives CSARDARSNQPQHF.